The clone carrying this T cell receptor (beta chain) appeared a few times. The treatment is: about 20 received Ad26.COV2.S at low or high dose, single or two shots; roughly five received placebo; per-sample allocation not given. On day 63 after the first injection, vaccine and placebo recipients gave samples. This entry comes from a study of Ad26.COV2.S vaccination and SARS-CoV-2 variants. Study-wide background: Ad26.COV2.S shots went into the muscle once or twice, 56 days apart.

The method was immunoSEQ multiplex PCR; TCRdb's version includes in-frame clones alone and lacks a portion of them. The data contain 350,000 to 500,000 clones, approximately 92% of them seen just once; the ten biggest clones take up more than 9%. This material consisted of peripheral blood, taken in a trial of Ad26.COV2.S vaccine versus placebo. This receptor was taken from a person aged 18-60 years who received the Ad26.COV2.S COVID-19 vaccine or a placebo.

The CDR3 sequence: CASSSGTLGGYNEQFF. The CDR3 DNA is TGTGCCAGCAGCTCTGGGACCCTTGGCGGGTACAATGAGCAGTTCTTC. This chain links TRBV7-9 with TRBJ2-1, with D perhaps assigned TRBD1 or TRBD2 (5 bases each). The V end lost 4 bases, the J end lost 4 bases, and 17 bases lay between the germline ends. Germline CDR1 is SEHNR and CDR2 is FQNEAQ (reference sequence). This CDR3 is built from 16 residues.